This TCR beta chain appears in the sequencing data of a study of cytomegalovirus exposure and HLA in healthy donors. Study findings and constraints: It was shown in a later analysis that HLA-associated TCR beta chains were more clonally expanded than other, equally common chains. About 87% or about 30% of the time was how often most TCR beta V segments were productive, according to an earlier analysis.

The PCR had 60 Vbeta and 13 Jbeta primers. The assay was immunoSEQ multiplex PCR, and TCRdb's table has in-frame clones only and misses some. The sample consists of fewer than 150,000 clones, around 77% of them appearing once. Germline-derived CDR1 and CDR2 are SGHVS and FNYEAQ. Trimming took 0 bases from V and 8 from J, leaving 11 bases between them. The CDR3 loop spans 15 amino acids. With regard to this clone: No antigen is known for it.

Sequencing used PBMCs. The sequence was obtained from a woman in her forties or fifties in good health and CMV-seronegative. V and J are TRBV7-6 and TRBJ1-6; D uncertain. CDR3 nucleotides: TGTGCCAGCAGCTTAGCCCTTACGCCGGATTCACCCCTCCACTTT. Translated, it gives CASSLALTPDSPLHF.